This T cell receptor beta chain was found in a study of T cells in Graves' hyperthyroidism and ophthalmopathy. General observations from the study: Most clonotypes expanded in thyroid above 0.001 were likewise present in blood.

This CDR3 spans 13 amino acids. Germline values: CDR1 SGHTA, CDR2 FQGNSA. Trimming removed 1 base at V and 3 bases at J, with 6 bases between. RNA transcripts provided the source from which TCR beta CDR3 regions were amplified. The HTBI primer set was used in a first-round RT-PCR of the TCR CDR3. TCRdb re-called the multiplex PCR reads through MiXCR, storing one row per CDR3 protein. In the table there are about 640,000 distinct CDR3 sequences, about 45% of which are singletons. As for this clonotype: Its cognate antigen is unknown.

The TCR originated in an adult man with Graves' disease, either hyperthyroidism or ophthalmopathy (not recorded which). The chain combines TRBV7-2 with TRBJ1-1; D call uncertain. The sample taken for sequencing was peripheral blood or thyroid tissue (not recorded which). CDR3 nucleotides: TGTGCCAGCAGCTTAGACCTGTACACTGAAGCTTTCTTT. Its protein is CASSLDLYTEAFF.